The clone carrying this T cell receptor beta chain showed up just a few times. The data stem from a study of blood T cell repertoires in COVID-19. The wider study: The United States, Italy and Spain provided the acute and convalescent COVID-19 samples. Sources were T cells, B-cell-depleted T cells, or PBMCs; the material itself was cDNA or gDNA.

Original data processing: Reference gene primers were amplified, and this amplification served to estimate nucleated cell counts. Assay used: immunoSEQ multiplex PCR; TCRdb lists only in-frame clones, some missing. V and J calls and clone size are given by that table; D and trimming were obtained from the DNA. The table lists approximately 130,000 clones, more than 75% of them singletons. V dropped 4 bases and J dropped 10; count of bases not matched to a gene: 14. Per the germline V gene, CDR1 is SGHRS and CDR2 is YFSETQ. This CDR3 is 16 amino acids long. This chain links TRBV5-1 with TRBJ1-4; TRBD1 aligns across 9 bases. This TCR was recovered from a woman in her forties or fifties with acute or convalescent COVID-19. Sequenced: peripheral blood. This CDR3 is CASSGESGTGSGKLFF. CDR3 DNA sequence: TGCGCCAGCAGCGGGGAATCCGGGACAGGGAGCGGAAAACTGTTTTTT.